The rows below give T cell receptor beta chains drawn from one sample of a study of blood T cell repertoires in COVID-19. Some clones are missing from TCRdb's copy, which holds only in-frame ones; the method was immunoSEQ multiplex PCR. This sample has about 89,000 clones, with 78% found just once. The sequencing sample was made of peripheral blood. The receptors were sampled from a man aged 70 or older with COVID-19, enrolled during active disease. The CDR3 runs from the conserved cysteine through the conserved F or W. D genes are given only for firm matches. Clone size is not always given. Where it is, it says once, few, many or a class for expanded clones.

D | J | size | V | CDR3 | DNA
TRBD1 | TRBJ2-5 | NA | TRBV18 | CASSGTGGFETQYF | TGTGCCAGCTCAGGGACAGGGGGCTTTGAGACCCAGTACTTC
TRBD2 | TRBJ2-3 | once | TRBV18 | CASSPIAGGTDTQYF | TGTGCCAGCTCACCCATAGCGGGAGGGACAGATACGCAGTATTTT
TRBD1 | TRBJ2-1 | NA | TRBV7-3 | CASSQAPGQGNEQFF | TGTGCCAGCAGCCAAGCCCCCGGACAGGGCAATGAGCAGTTCTTC
TRBD1 | TRBJ1-1 | once | TRBV28 | CASSPQGLLDSFF | TGTGCCAGCAGTCCACAGGGGCTCCTTGATTCTTTCTTT
TRBD2 | TRBJ2-1 | NA | TRBV18 | CASSPLGSGGHNEQFF | TGTGCCAGCTCACCCCTGGGGAGCGGGGGCCACAATGAGCAGTTCTTC
NA | TRBJ1-5 | once | TRBV19 | CASAQGYSNQPQHF | TGTGCCAGCGCTCAGGGGTATAGCAATCAGCCCCAGCATTTT
NA | TRBJ1-3 | NA | TRBV5-8 | CASSLAYSGNTIYF | TGTGCCAGCAGCTTGGCCTACTCTGGAAACACCATATATTTT
NA | TRBJ1-6 | NA | TRBV21-1 | CASSIRQGASYNSPLHF | TGTGCCAGCAGCATACGACAGGGGGCCTCCTATAATTCACCCCTCCACTTT
TRBD1 | TRBJ1-2 | NA | TRBV6-4 | CASSDSQGAYGYTF | TGTGCCAGCAGTGACTCACAGGGGGCGTATGGCTACACCTTC
TRBD2 | TRBJ2-1 | few | TRBV28 | CASSLAGGPNNEQFF | TGTGCCAGCAGTTTAGCGGGAGGGCCGAACAATGAGCAGTTCTTC
TRBD2 | TRBJ2-5 | NA | TRBV18 | CASSPRPPASGSQETQYF | TGTGCCAGCTCACCCAGGCCCCCGGCTAGCGGGTCCCAAGAGACCCAGTACTTC
TRBD2 | TRBJ2-5 | NA | TRBV24-1 | CASRTSGVETQYF | TGTGCCTCCAGGACTAGCGGGGTGGAGACCCAGTACTTC
NA | TRBJ1-2 | few | TRBV29-1 | CSTGERGYGYTF | TGCAGCACGGGGGAGAGAGGCTATGGCTACACCTTC
NA | TRBJ1-1 | few | TRBV28 | CASVRQTNTEAFF | TGTGCCAGCGTCAGACAGACCAACACTGAAGCTTTCTTT
NA | TRBJ1-2 | NA | TRBV6-1 | CASRNPGGASYGYTF | TGTGCCAGCAGAAACCCCGGAGGGGCCAGCTATGGCTACACCTTC
NA | TRBJ2-7 | NA | TRBV7-9 | CASSLDRPGEQYF | TGTGCCAGCAGCTTGGACCGCCCGGGAGAGCAGTACTTC
TRBD2 | TRBJ2-1 | NA | TRBV5-4 | CASSWGLAGGLSEQFF | TGTGCCAGCAGCTGGGGACTAGCGGGGGGCCTATCTGAGCAGTTCTTC
NA | TRBJ2-3 | NA | TRBV6-2/TRBV6-3 | CASSYPPSDWDTDTQYF | TGTGCCAGCAGTTACCCACCGTCGGACTGGGACACGGATACGCAGTATTTT
TRBD1 | TRBJ1-5 | NA | TRBV9 | CASSFRTGGVRIHQPQHF | TGTGCCAGCAGCTTTCGGACAGGGGGCGTAAGAATCCATCAGCCCCAGCATTTT
NA | TRBJ2-7 | NA | TRBV6-5 | CASAFGSYEQYF | TGTGCCTCAGCGTTTGGCAGCTACGAGCAGTACTTC
TRBD2 | TRBJ2-1 | NA | TRBV25-1 | CASSRGLGVQFF | TGTGCCAGCAGCAGAGGACTAGGAGTACAGTTCTTC
TRBD1 | TRBJ2-2 | NA | TRBV6-5 | CASTSGTANTGELFF | TGTGCCAGCACATCCGGGACAGCGAACACCGGGGAGCTGTTTTTT
TRBD2 | TRBJ2-1 | once | TRBV6-4 | CASRELAGGPSEQFF | TGTGCCAGCAGGGAACTAGCGGGAGGGCCCTCTGAGCAGTTCTTC
TRBD1 | TRBJ1-1 | NA | TRBV30 | CAWSATGGTEAFF | TGTGCCTGGAGTGCGACAGGGGGCACTGAAGCTTTCTTT
TRBD2 | TRBJ2-1 | NA | TRBV6-5 | CASSLAGGYNEQFF | TGTGCCAGCAGTCTAGCGGGGGGATACAATGAGCAGTTCTTC
TRBD1 | TRBJ1-4 | once | TRBV19 | CASSSSGTGREKLFF | TGTGCCAGTAGTAGCTCCGGGACAGGGAGGGAAAAACTGTTTTTT
NA | TRBJ1-2 | once | TRBV2 | CASREAGGPGYGYTF | TGTGCCAGCAGGGAAGCTGGGGGCCCTGGCTATGGCTACACCTTC
TRBD2 | TRBJ2-5 | few | TRBV7-7 | CASSLGSSGVGETQYF | TGTGCTAGCAGCTTAGGAAGTAGCGGGGTAGGGGAGACCCAGTACTTC
NA | TRBJ2-7 | medium-sized | TRBV7-9 | CASTRDWGEEQYF | TGTGCCAGCACTCGGGACTGGGGCGAGGAGCAGTACTTC
NA | TRBJ1-6 | once | TRBV6-2/TRBV6-3 | CASSYIGSRNSPLHF | TGTGCCAGCAGTTATATAGGGAGCCGAAATTCACCCCTCCACTTT
TRBD2 | TRBJ2-1 | few | TRBV30 | CAWSLISGIFYNEQFF | TGTGCCTGGAGCCTAATTAGCGGGATATTCTACAATGAGCAGTTCTTC
NA | TRBJ1-1 | NA | TRBV30 | CAWARGGERANTEAFF | TGTGCCTGGGCGAGGGGAGGGGAGAGGGCGAACACTGAAGCTTTCTTT
TRBD2 | TRBJ2-7 | few | TRBV7-2 | CASSLAYSAGMAYEQYF | TGTGCCAGCAGCTTAGCTTACTCAGCGGGGATGGCCTACGAGCAGTACTTC
NA | TRBJ2-7 | NA | TRBV7-8 | CASSLQGSAYEQYF | TGTGCCAGCAGCTTACAGGGGTCTGCCTACGAGCAGTACTTC
TRBD1 | TRBJ2-7 | NA | TRBV5-1 | CASSLETGGASEQYF | TGCGCCAGCAGCTTGGAGACAGGGGGAGCCTCCGAGCAGTACTTC
TRBD1 | TRBJ2-1 | NA | TRBV6-2/TRBV6-3 | CASSSGQGALNEQFF | TGTGCCAGCAGTTCGGGACAGGGGGCATTGAATGAGCAGTTCTTC
TRBD1 | TRBJ1-1 | NA | TRBV11-2 | CASSPGQGEAFF | TGTGCCAGCAGCCCGGGACAGGGTGAAGCTTTCTTT
TRBD2 | TRBJ2-5 | NA | TRBV11-2 | CASSPPGASGGKETQYF | TGTGCCAGCAGCCCCCCGGGGGCTAGCGGGGGGAAAGAGACCCAGTACTTC
NA | TRBJ1-3 | NA | TRBV11-2 | CASSLSDTIYF | TGTGCCAGCAGCTTATCGGACACCATATATTTT
NA | TRBJ2-1 | NA | TRBV19 | CASSSVFGGEQFF | TGTGCCAGTAGTAGCGTATTCGGCGGCGAGCAGTTCTTC
NA | TRBJ2-7 | NA | TRBV30 | CAWSRGDNYEQYF | TGTGCCTGGAGCCGCGGGGATAACTACGAGCAGTACTTC
TRBD2 | TRBJ2-7 | NA | TRBV7-2 | CASSPLGLAASPYEQYF | TGTGCCAGCAGCCCTCTCGGACTAGCGGCTTCTCCCTACGAGCAGTACTTC
TRBD2 | TRBJ2-3 | NA | TRBV7-9 | CASSFIPLAGGTDTQYF | TGTGCCAGCAGTTTCATCCCACTAGCGGGGGGCACAGATACGCAGTATTTT
NA | TRBJ2-3 | NA | TRBV6-4 | CASSDWAGSSTDTQYF | TGTGCCAGCAGTGACTGGGCAGGGTCCTCCACAGATACGCAGTATTTT
TRBD2 | TRBJ2-1 | NA | TRBV10-2 | CASTTGTSGRASDEQFF | TGCGCCAGCACTACCGGGACTAGCGGGAGGGCCAGCGATGAGCAGTTCTTC
NA | TRBJ1-1 | few | TRBV4-3 | CASSQDEGLRTEAFF | TGCGCCAGCAGCCAAGATGAGGGTCTGCGAACTGAAGCTTTCTTT
NA | TRBJ1-4 | NA | TRBV11-2 | CASSLGGWGEKLFF | TGTGCCAGCAGCTTGGGGGGATGGGGTGAAAAACTGTTTTTT
NA | TRBJ1-1 | once | TRBV11-3 | CASSYREGNTEAFF | TGTGCCAGCAGCTACAGGGAAGGGAACACTGAAGCTTTCTTT
NA | TRBJ2-6 | once | TRBV7-8 | CASSFPGTTNVLTF | TGTGCCAGCAGCTTTCCCGGGACAACTAACGTCCTGACTTTC
NA | TRBJ2-7 | NA | TRBV29-1 | CSVRRGYEQYF | TGCAGCGTACGTCGGGGGTACGAGCAGTACTTC
NA | TRBJ2-1 | NA | TRBV6-1 | CASSEALVVAAFDEQFF | TGTGCCAGCAGTGAAGCCTTGGTGGTAGCAGCGTTCGATGAGCAGTTCTTC